Detailed here is one TCR beta chain. Antigen specificity is unknown. The sample is drawn from a study of shared clonotypes between healthy human individuals. Study results and limitations: Tissues were not sampled, only blood, and their repertoires likely differ. Unshared clonotypes carried lower generation probabilities than those common to all four donors.

V dropped 1 base and J dropped 8; count of bases not matched to a gene: 3. The CDR3 has 15 residues. Germline assignment: CDR1 SGHKS and CDR2 YYEKEE (reference sequence). A CD45RA+ naive subset and a CD45RA-negative memory subset were split from CD4+ cells. The data were produced by immunoSEQ multiplex PCR, yet TCRdb's version contains in-frame clones alone and is incomplete. Here the sample spans under 1,100,000 clones, about 75% being singletons. Sequencing was performed on memory CD4+ T cells sorted from blood. Subset of the sample: CD45RA-negative fraction. The V call is TRBV5-5, the J call TRBJ2-1; TRBD2 matches 13 bases. The TCR originated in a man in his late teens or twenties in good health. This CDR3 is CASSLTSGRADEQFF. The CDR3 DNA follows: TGTGCCAGCAGCTTGACTAGCGGGAGGGCGGATGAGCAGTTCTTC. Supplemented by reference TRBV5-5 and TRBJ2-1, the full variable domain reads DAGVTQSPTHLIKTRGQQVTLRCSPISGHKSVSWYQQVLGQGPQFIFQYYEKEERGRGNFPDRFSARQFPNYSSELNVNALLLGDSALYLCASSLTSGRADEQFFGPGTRLTVL.